The rows below give T cell receptor beta chains drawn from one sample of a study of blood T cell repertoires in COVID-19. Sequencing was performed with immunoSEQ multiplex PCR; in TCRdb, only in-frame clones are kept and a portion is missing. The table lists around 180,000 clones, about 83% of them singletons. Material for sequencing was PBMCs or T cells enriched from blood (not recorded which). These receptor sequences come from a young woman who had recovered from COVID-19. The CDR3 runs from the conserved cysteine through the conserved F or W. D genes are given only for firm matches. A clone size is listed for some rows: how often the clone was seen (once, few, many), or a class if it is expanded.

TRBV9	TRBJ2-6	.	.	CASSVAYQGLSGANVLTF	TGTGCCAGCAGCGTAGCTTATCAGGGACTCTCTGGGGCCAACGTCCTGACTTTC
TRBV19	TRBJ1-5	.	.	CASEEGGRGNQPQHF	TGTGCCAGCGAGGAGGGAGGGAGAGGCAATCAGCCCCAGCATTTT
TRBV2	TRBJ2-3	once	.	CASSDPGPRDTDTQYF	TGTGCCAGCAGTGACCCGGGCCCCAGGGATACAGATACGCAGTATTTT
TRBV12-3/TRBV12-4	TRBJ2-4	.	.	CASSLELAGIQYF	TGTGCCAGCAGTTTAGAGCTTGCGGGCATTCAGTACTTC
TRBV18	TRBJ1-6	.	TRBD1	CASSPGTDNSPLHF	TGTGCCAGCTCCCCCGGGACAGATAATTCACCCCTCCACTTT
TRBV28	TRBJ2-7	.	TRBD1	CASRDPGTDYEQYF	TGTGCCAGCCGAGACCCCGGGACAGACTACGAGCAGTACTTC
TRBV3-1/TRBV3-2	TRBJ1-4	.	.	CASSRRERGGELFF	TGTGCCAGCAGCCGCCGAGAGAGGGGAGGTGAACTGTTTTTT
TRBV27	TRBJ2-3	.	.	CASSLSLTGLSTDTQYF	TGTGCCAGCAGTTTATCTTTGACGGGTCTAAGCACAGATACGCAGTATTTT
TRBV24-1	TRBJ2-2	.	TRBD1	CATSDQGVGELFF	TGTGCCACCAGTGATCAGGGGGTCGGGGAGCTGTTTTTT
TRBV28	TRBJ1-1	once	TRBD1	CASSTLTGTNTEAFF	TGTGCCAGCAGCACCCTGACAGGGACGAACACTGAAGCTTTCTTT
TRBV2	TRBJ2-1	.	.	CASSTGLSLGSNEQFF	TGTGCCAGCAGCACGGGCCTCTCGCTCGGGAGCAATGAGCAGTTCTTC
TRBV27	TRBJ2-7	once	.	CASSFGFETPTYEQYF	TGTGCCAGCAGTTTCGGTTTCGAGACTCCTACCTACGAGCAGTACTTC
TRBV7-8	TRBJ1-1	.	.	CASSLRTEEAFF	TGTGCCAGCAGCCTAAGGACAGAGGAAGCTTTCTTT
TRBV6-1	TRBJ2-2	once	TRBD2	CASSEAGGSTGELFF	TGTGCCAGCAGTGAGGCGGGGGGAAGCACCGGGGAGCTGTTTTTT
TRBV9	TRBJ1-3	.	.	CASSVGVREIGNTIYF	TGTGCCAGCAGCGTAGGGGTGAGGGAGATTGGAAACACCATATATTTT
TRBV10-3	TRBJ2-7	.	.	CAISVVGANEQYF	TGTGCCATCAGTGTTGTGGGGGCTAACGAGCAGTACTTC
TRBV6-5	TRBJ2-2	.	TRBD2	CASSLTSGANTGELFF	TGTGCCAGCAGTTTAACTAGCGGCGCCAACACCGGGGAGCTGTTTTTT
TRBV5-1	TRBJ2-1	once	.	CASSLDGSLNEQFF	TGCGCCAGCAGCTTGGATGGTAGTCTAAATGAGCAGTTCTTC
TRBV7-7	TRBJ2-1	.	TRBD2	CASSLLAGGANEQFF	TGTGCCAGCAGCCTACTAGCGGGAGGGGCGAATGAGCAGTTCTTC
TRBV30	TRBJ1-1	few	.	CAWSRDTMNTEAFF	TGTGCCTGGAGCCGGGACACCATGAACACTGAAGCTTTCTTT
TRBV2	TRBJ1-3	.	.	CASRRSRAGNTIYF	TGTGCCAGCAGAAGAAGCCGGGCTGGAAACACCATATATTTT
TRBV13	TRBJ2-7	.	.	CASSLGQASLTYEQYF	TGTGCCAGCAGCTTAGGACAGGCGTCACTAACCTACGAGCAGTACTTC
TRBV27	TRBJ1-1	.	.	CASSLSRGTEAFF	TGTGCCAGCAGTTTATCCCGGGGCACTGAAGCTTTCTTT
TRBV19	TRBJ2-3	.	.	CASGRADRTDTQYF	TGTGCCAGCGGTAGAGCGGATCGCACAGATACGCAGTATTTT
TRBV29-1	TRBJ2-1	.	TRBD1	CSVRQGGDEQFF	TGCAGCGTCCGACAGGGCGGAGACGAGCAGTTCTTC
TRBV5-6	TRBJ2-2	.	.	CASSLPGAPNTGELFF	TGTGCCAGCAGCTTGCCAGGGGCCCCGAACACCGGGGAGCTGTTTTTT
TRBV5-1	TRBJ2-3	.	TRBD2	CASSGSFTDTQYF	TGCGCCTCTAGCGGGAGTTTCACAGATACGCAGTATTTT
TRBV3-1/TRBV3-2	TRBJ1-6	.	TRBD1	CASSQVQGAESPLHF	TGTGCCAGCAGCCAAGTACAGGGGGCTGAATCACCCCTCCACTTT
TRBV7-9	TRBJ2-2	.	TRBD1	CASSVGTVLNTGELFF	TGTGCCAGCAGCGTAGGGACAGTTTTAAACACCGGGGAGCTGTTTTTT
TRBV7-8	TRBJ2-2	.	TRBD1	CASKGANTGELFF	TGTGCCAGCAAGGGGGCTAACACCGGGGAGCTGTTTTTT
TRBV3-1/TRBV3-2	TRBJ2-7	.	TRBD1	CASSLVGTGYEQYF	TGTGCCAGCAGCCTCGTCGGGACAGGCTACGAGCAGTACTTC
TRBV2	TRBJ2-7	.	TRBD1	CASSFIYDRAPHEQYF	TGTGCCAGCAGTTTCATCTACGACAGGGCCCCCCACGAGCAGTACTTC
TRBV28	TRBJ2-5	.	TRBD1	CASSPIDRAEETQYF	TGTGCCAGCAGTCCCATCGACAGGGCTGAAGAGACCCAGTACTTC
TRBV24-1	TRBJ2-3	.	TRBD2	CATSDKTSGRAPDTQYF	TGTGCCACCAGTGATAAGACTAGCGGGAGGGCCCCAGATACGCAGTATTTT
TRBV5-4	TRBJ1-1	.	.	CASSGRGGTLTEAFF	TGTGCCAGCAGCGGGCGGGGGGGGACGTTGACTGAAGCTTTCTTT
TRBV14	TRBJ1-3	many	.	CASSLERVSASGNTIYF	TGTGCCAGCAGCCTTGAACGGGTCTCCGCCTCTGGAAACACCATATATTTT
TRBV11-2	TRBJ1-2	.	.	CASSPTANYGYTF	TGTGCCAGCAGTCCGACAGCTAACTATGGCTACACCTTC
TRBV5-1	TRBJ1-6	few	.	CASSLAGSGSPLHF	TGCGCCAGCAGCTTGGCCGGGTCTGGTTCACCCCTCCACTTT
TRBV19	TRBJ2-1	.	.	CASSIAAAGSNKNEQFF	TGTGCCAGTAGTATAGCGGCCGCGGGAAGTAATAAAAATGAGCAGTTCTTC
TRBV9	TRBJ2-1	.	TRBD2	CASSVGLAGRDEQFF	TGTGCCAGCAGCGTAGGGCTAGCGGGAAGGGATGAGCAGTTCTTC
TRBV3-1/TRBV3-2	TRBJ1-2	few	TRBD1	CASSQRQGNYGYTF	TGTGCCAGCAGCCAGAGACAGGGCAACTATGGCTACACCTTC
TRBV6-4	TRBJ2-7	few	.	CASSVEGEGSYEQYF	TGTGCCAGCAGTGTGGAGGGAGAGGGCTCCTACGAGCAGTACTTC
TRBV2	TRBJ1-4	.	.	CASSGQGGDSEKLFF	TGTGCCAGCAGTGGTCAGGGAGGAGATAGTGAAAAACTATTTTTT
TRBV7-9	TRBJ1-1	few	.	CASTPTGSMNTEAFF	TGTGCCAGCACCCCTACAGGGAGCATGAACACTGAAGCTTTCTTT
TRBV19	TRBJ1-1	.	.	CASRFVGVNTEAFF	TGTGCCAGTAGGTTCGTAGGAGTGAACACTGAAGCTTTCTTT
TRBV3-1/TRBV3-2	TRBJ2-1	.	.	CASSQDRRYNEQFF	TGTGCCAGCAGCCAAGATCGTCGGTACAATGAGCAGTTCTTC
TRBV19	TRBJ2-2	.	.	CASSIAGVTAGELFF	TGTGCCAGTAGTATAGCGGGAGTTACCGCCGGGGAGCTGTTTTTT
TRBV25-1	TRBJ1-4	.	TRBD1	CASSEKVGQTNEKLFF	TGTGCCAGCAGTGAAAAAGTGGGACAGACTAATGAAAAACTGTTTTTT
TRBV7-2	TRBJ2-1	.	TRBD2	CASSPTSGFTYNEQFF	TGTGCCAGCAGCCCCACTAGCGGGTTCACCTACAATGAGCAGTTCTTC